Presented here are 19 T cell receptor beta chains from one specimen sequenced in a study of T cell responses to AZD1222 COVID-19 vaccine. Some clones are missing from TCRdb's copy, which holds only in-frame ones; the method was immunoSEQ multiplex PCR. This sample has around 250,000 clones, with approximately 95% found just once. The material was peripheral blood, obtained on day 0 of AZD1222 vaccination. The receptor source for this set is an adult in good health.

This clone was counted only a few times. The CDR3 nucleotides are TGTGCCAGCTCCGGACAGGGCCCCCCCTACGAGCAGTACTTC. Translation: CASSGQGPPYEQYF. The chain uses TRBV28 and TRBJ2-7; the match to TRBD1 covers 8 bases. Germline CDR1 MDHEN, CDR2 SYDVKM. The CDR3 has 14 residues. The V gene end was trimmed by 8 bases and the J gene end by 2 bases; junction bases not matched to a gene: 8.

The chain carries TRBV6-6 and TRBJ2-7; TRBD1 matches at 9 bases. Germline V gene data show CDR1 as MNHNY and CDR2 as SVGAGI (reference sequence). The CDR3 loop spans 16 amino acids. The J segment lost 2 bases and the V segment lost 2 bases, leaving 7 bases of the junction unmatched. The CDR3 protein is CASSYTGQGMTYEQYF. The CDR3, as DNA: TGTGCCAGCAGTTACACGGGACAGGGCATGACCTACGAGCAGTACTTC.

The chain links TRBV7-3 to TRBJ2-5; TRBD1 matches 7 bases. V gave up 3 bases and J gave up 4 bases; unmatched junction bases: 8. CDR1 is SGHTA, CDR2 FQGTGA, per germline. The CDR3 covers 15 residues. The CDR3: CASSLTGTSRETQYF. Written as DNA, the CDR3 is TGTGCCAGCAGCTTGACAGGGACCTCGCGAGAGACCCAGTACTTC. The full variable domain, rest sourced from reference TRBV7-3 and TRBJ2-5, is GAGVSQTPSNKVTEKGKYVELRCDPISGHTALYWYRQSLGQGPEFLIYFQGTGAADDSGLPNDRFFAVRPEGSVSTLKIQRTERGDSAVYLCASSLTGTSRETQYFGPGTRLLVL.

This rearrangement joins TRBV10-3 to TRBJ1-5; 7 bases are a match to TRBD1. V shed 0 bases, J shed 6 bases, and the junction held 5 bases outside the gene matches. This CDR3 spans 15 amino acids. Germline-derived CDR1 and CDR2 are ENHRY and SYGVKD. The CDR3 spells CAISESETGLQPQHF. The CDR3 region has the DNA TGTGCCATCAGTGAGTCGGAGACAGGGCTTCAGCCCCAGCATTTT.

This clone showed up just once. V is TRBV10-3 and J is TRBJ2-2; 8 bases match TRBD1. Per the germline V gene, CDR1 is ENHRY and CDR2 is SYGVKD. V was pared by 6 bases and J by 5 bases, with 5 bases of the junction left unmatched. The length of the CDR3 is 14 residues. In DNA, the CDR3 is TGTGCCATCAGAGGACAGGGTAGTACCGGGGAGCTGTTTTTT. It translates to CAIRGQGSTGELFF.

Remarks on this clone: This same CDR3 is encoded by further DNA sequences in the sample. This chain connects TRBV11-2 to TRBJ1-5, with 8 bases that match TRBD1. The germline gives CDR1 SGHAT, CDR2 FQNNGV. The CDR3 consists of 14 residues. Trimming took 5 bases from V and 7 from J; bases not matched to a gene: 7. DNA of the CDR3: TGTGCCAGCAGCCGCGACAGGGGAGGGCAGCCCCAGCATTTT. Translating it yields CASSRDRGGQPQHF. Full variable domain (missing parts from reference TRBV11-2 and TRBJ1-5): EAGVAQSPRYKIIEKRQSVAFWCNPISGHATLYWYQQILGQGPKLLIQFQNNGVVDDSQLPKDRFSAERLKGVDSTLKIQPAKLEDSAVYLCASSRDRGGQPQHFGDGTRLSIL.

This chain uses TRBV7-2 with TRBJ2-1; 9 bases fit TRBD1. Germline trimming cut 4 bases from V and 8 bases from J; bases unmatched to any gene: 6. The CDR3 spans 14 residues. Germline values: CDR1 SGHTA, CDR2 FQGNSA. The CDR3 protein is CASSSYRGPHEQFF. DNA of the CDR3: TGTGCCAGCAGCTCCTACAGGGGGCCCCATGAGCAGTTCTTC.

The rearrangement joins TRBV3-1 (or the pseudogene TRBV3-2) to TRBJ1-1; D is perhaps TRBD1 (6 bases). Trimming pared 4 bases from V and 6 bases from J, leaving 15 bases between. The CDR3 extends over 14 amino acids. Germline CDR1 is LGHDT and CDR2 is YNNKEL (reference sequence). CDR3 loop: CASSRKGGRSEAFF. In DNA form, the CDR3 reads TGTGCCAGCAGCCGAAAGGGGGGGCGTTCTGAAGCTTTCTTT.

This rearrangement joins TRBV25-1 to TRBJ2-5, with 8 bases that match TRBD2. Germline lookup yields CDR1 MGHDK and CDR2 SYGVNS. Trimming at V came to 8 bases and at J to 1 base, leaving 0 bases not matched to a gene. The CDR3 runs 12 residues. The CDR3 reads CASAGGQETQYF. Written as DNA, the CDR3 is TGTGCCAGCGCGGGAGGCCAAGAGACCCAGTACTTC.

The chain carries TRBV3-1 (or the pseudogene TRBV3-2) and TRBJ1-5; D possibly corresponds to TRBD1 (6 bases). V was pared by 1 base and J by 3 bases, with 10 bases between. The CDR3 totals 15 residues. Germline loops: CDR1 LGHDT, CDR2 YNNKEL (reference sequence). The CDR3 sequence is CASSQGGHNNQPQHF. The CDR3 region has the DNA TGTGCCAGCAGCCAAGGGGGACACAACAATCAGCCCCAGCATTTT.

About this clone itself: This CDR3 fails to terminate in the conserved phenylalanine or tryptophan, so it likely reflects a read error. The V gene is TRBV7-2, the J gene TRBJ2-7; D is tentatively TRBD1 or TRBD2 (5 bases each). The CDR3 contains 13 residues. Trimming cost V 4 bases and J 2 bases, with 9 bases left between them. From germline, CDR1 is SGHTA and CDR2 FQGNSA. The CDR3 loop reads CASSSGTPYEQYS. The CDR3 nucleotides read TGTGCCAGCAGCTCCGGGACCCCCTACGAGCAGTACTCC.

This chain uses TRBV27 with TRBJ1-2; D gene unclear. V was clipped by 5 bases and J by 8 bases, with 15 bases between them. This CDR3 contains 13 residues. Germline-derived CDR1 and CDR2 are MNHEY and SMNVEV (reference sequence). CDR3 loop: CASSPDGASGYTF. The CDR3, as DNA: TGTGCCAGCAGTCCAGACGGAGCCTCGGGCTACACCTTC.

The table lists this clone with a few counts. The J gene is TRBJ1-6, the V gene TRBV19; D remains ambiguous. This CDR3 contains 15 residues. CDR1 is LNHDA and CDR2 is SQIVND in the germline V gene (reference sequence). The V gene lost 1 base and the J gene lost 7 bases, with 11 bases spanning the gap. Written as DNA, the CDR3 is TGTGCCAGTAGTATAGCAGGTCGGCTGAATTCACCCCTCCACTTT. This sequence encodes CASSIAGRLNSPLHF.

The V call is TRBV24-1, the J call TRBJ2-3, with D perhaps matching TRBD1 or TRBD2 (5 bases each). The germline V gene encodes CDR1 KGHDR and CDR2 SFDVKD. V lost 7 bases, J lost 5 bases, and 9 bases lay in between. There are 12 residues in the CDR3. CDR3 coding DNA: TGTGCCACCAGGGGTGGGGGAGATACGCAGTATTTT. Its protein product is CATRGGGDTQYF.

V gene TRBV5-6 combines with J gene TRBJ1-2; D not resolved. Trimming took off 4 bases at V and 4 bases at J, with 8 bases between the two ends. CDR1 SGHDT and CDR2 YYEEEE come from the germline V gene. This CDR3 region has 12 residues. CDR3 nucleotide sequence: TGTGCCAGCAGCGTGGGCCTCTATGGCTACACCTTC. Its protein product is CASSVGLYGYTF.

This clone occurred once. The V and J genes are TRBV7-9 and TRBJ2-3; TRBD1 might be the D (7 bases). Trimming removed 8 bases at V and 2 bases at J, with 14 bases between. The germline V gene has CDR1 SEHNR and CDR2 FQNEAQ (reference sequence). The CDR3 contains 14 residues. The CDR3 coding sequence is TGTGCCAGCCTGGAGGGACAGTCCACAGATACGCAGTATTTT. Its protein product is CASLEGQSTDTQYF.

V gene TRBV3-1 (or the pseudogene TRBV3-2) combines with J gene TRBJ1-5, with D unresolved. CDR1 and CDR2 from the germline V gene are LGHDT and YNNKEL (reference sequence). V gave up 0 bases and J gave up 1 base, with 13 bases separating them. The CDR3 length is 17 residues. DNA for the CDR3: TGTGCCAGCAGCCAAGAAGGGCGGACGCCCAGCAATCAGCCCCAGCATTTT. Translated: CASSQEGRTPSNQPQHF.

The rearrangement joins TRBV6-5 to TRBJ2-7; no definite D call. Per germline, CDR1 MNHEY and CDR2 SVGAGI. Between the trimmed V and J ends, which lost 4 bases and 2 bases, there was a span of 15 bases. The CDR3 totals 15 residues. The CDR3 region is CASSLFLVFTYEQYF. The CDR3, as DNA: TGTGCCAGCAGTTTATTCTTGGTTTTCACCTACGAGCAGTACTTC.

V and J are TRBV2 and TRBJ1-2; 8 bases map to TRBD1. The CDR3 loop spans 14 amino acids. Germline V lookup: CDR1 SNHLY, CDR2 FYNNEI. V shed 4 bases and J 4 bases; nucleotides not matched to a gene: 5. The CDR3 DNA is TGTGCCAGCAGTGGGGACAGGCTTGTCTATGGCTACACCTTC. This gives the protein CASSGDRLVYGYTF. Using reference TRBV2 and TRBJ1-2 for the parts outside the CDR3, the full variable domain is EPEVTQTPSHQVTQMGQEVILRCVPISNHLYFYWYRQILGQKVEFLVSFYNNEISEKSEIFDDQFSVERPDGSNFTLKIRSTKLEDSAMYFCASSGDRLVYGYTFGSGTRLTVV.